The rows below give T cell receptor beta chains drawn from one sample of a study of post-analysis software for immune sequencing data. TCRdb redid the calling of the PCR reads with MiXCR, one entry per CDR3 protein. The sample gives about 430,000 distinct CDR3 sequences, roughly 40% of which show up once; about 7.6% is in the top ten. The sample taken for sequencing was blood. Receptor source: a girl aged 2-10 years with multiple sclerosis. The CDR3 runs from the conserved cysteine through the conserved F or W. Each record gives: J gene, D gene, clone size, V gene, CDR3 protein, CDR3 DNA. The D gene is left open where the match is weak. Clone size, where shown, is once, few, many, or a class for clones that have expanded.

TRBJ2-7 - few TRBV2 CASNGLGRRAYEQYF TGTGCCAGCAACGGGCTGGGCCGGCGGGCCTACGAGCAGTACTTC
TRBJ2-7 - few TRBV5-6 CASSLTVNLWLAFSYEQYF TGTGCCAGCAGCTTGACAGTAAATCTTTGGCTCGCCTTCTCCTACGAGCAGTACTTC
TRBJ2-3 TRBD1 - TRBV5-1 CASSRDRPSTDTQYF TGCGCCAGCAGCCGGGACAGGCCGAGCACAGATACGCAGTATTTT
TRBJ2-1 - - TRBV12-3/TRBV12-4 CASSPNPLGSSNEQFF TGTGCCAGCAGCCCCAACCCACTAGGTTCCTCCAATGAGCAGTTCTTC
TRBJ1-1 - few TRBV7-9 CASSFNPRGRGTEAFF TGTGCCAGCAGCTTTAACCCCCGGGGACGGGGCACTGAAGCTTTCTTT
TRBJ2-3 - - TRBV5-1 CASSLGQVGTDTQYF TGCGCCAGCAGCTTGGGACAGGTGGGCACAGATACGCAGTATTTT
TRBJ2-7 TRBD2 - TRBV9 CASSRGLAGDPSSYEQYF TGTGCCAGCAGCCGAGGGTTAGCGGGAGATCCCTCCTCCTACGAGCAGTACTTC
TRBJ2-2 - - TRBV5-1 CASSLVSGTGELFF TGCGCCAGCAGCTTGGTTAGTGGCACCGGGGAGCTGTTTTTT
TRBJ2-7 TRBD2 few TRBV6-6 CASSYDLAGTSEQYF TGTGCCAGCAGTTACGACCTAGCGGGGACCTCCGAGCAGTACTTC
TRBJ2-6 TRBD1 few TRBV5-5 CASSANPGQENSGANVLTF TGTGCCAGCAGCGCTAATCCAGGACAGGAGAACTCTGGGGCCAACGTCCTGACTTTC
TRBJ1-6 TRBD1 - TRBV12-3/TRBV12-4 CASSRGQGLTPLHF TGTGCCAGCAGCCGGGGACAGGGGTTGACACCCCTCCACTTT
TRBJ2-7 TRBD2 - TRBV29-1 CSVEELAGGEQYF TGCAGCGTTGAGGAGCTAGCGGGAGGCGAGCAGTACTTC